This section outlines one TCR beta chain sequence together with its context. V was cut by 5 bases and J by 6 bases, with 8 bases left in between. CDR3 length equals 11 residues. Per the germline V gene, CDR1 is DFQATT and CDR2 is SNEGSKA (reference sequence). This specimen comes from a study of T cell responses to AZD1222 COVID-19 vaccine. Assay: immunoSEQ multiplex PCR; the TCRdb copy retains only in-frame clones and omits some. The sample has nearly 110,000 clones, around 90% seen once. The chain employs TRBV20-1 and TRBJ2-1; D unresolved. The specimen comprised peripheral blood, sampled 28 days after the second AZD1222 dose. The source is an adult who received the AZD1222 COVID-19 vaccine. CDR3 region: CSASLINEQFF. The CDR3 DNA reads as TGCAGTGCTTCCCTGATCAATGAGCAGTTCTTC.